A single count supports the clone carrying this T cell receptor beta chain. Its matching antigen is unknown. The data stem from a study of cytomegalovirus exposure and HLA in healthy donors. Trimming removed 3 bases at V and 7 bases at J, with 13 bases between. The CDR3 is 14 residues long. The germline CDR1 and CDR2 sequences are SNHLY and FYNNEI. Study results and caveats: The listing of 150 to 200 TCR beta chains classed them as cytomegalovirus-associated. In a later analysis, about 17,000 TCR beta sequences were associated with HLA alleles at 0.05 false discovery rate. Reportedly, cytomegalovirus status was diagnosed with high sensitivity and specificity.

Whereas donors were nominally healthy upon sampling, unrecorded immune exposures were probable. This PCR relied on a set of 60 Vbeta primers and 13 Jbeta primers. Some clones are missing from TCRdb's copy, which holds only in-frame ones; the method was immunoSEQ multiplex PCR. Of about 130,000 clones listed, roughly 62% are singletons. The receptor was derived from a man aged 25-45 years in good health and CMV-seropositive. The chain links TRBV2 to TRBJ2-1; D not certain. The sequencing sample was made of PBMCs. The CDR3 DNA is TGTGCCAGCAGTGACAGGCGTTTACGGAATGAGCAGTTCTTC. Its protein is CASSDRRLRNEQFF.